The 8 T cell receptor beta chains presented below share a single source sample, sequenced in a study of OX40 agonist ivuxolimab in advanced cancers. Measured with immunoSEQ multiplex PCR; TCRdb has only the in-frame clones, and not every one. The sample has about 83,000 clones, approximately 84% seen once; the top ten hold under 8%. The sample was CD4+ or CD8+ T cells sorted from blood, taken in a trial of the OX40 agonist ivuxolimab. The receptors derive from an adult with an advanced solid tumor such as melanoma, head and neck, liver or kidney cancer.

The chain links TRBV11-3 to TRBJ2-7; 10 nucleotides align to TRBD1. The CDR3 sequence is 14 residues long. Germline assignment: CDR1 SGHNT and CDR2 YENEEA. The V gene end was trimmed by 4 bases and the J gene end by 5 bases; junction bases not matched to a gene: 5. The chain's CDR3 is CASSSRDRGDEQYF. CDR3 in DNA: TGTGCCAGCAGCTCCCGGGACAGGGGTGACGAGCAGTACTTC.

V gene TRBV11-3 combines with J gene TRBJ2-7; 10 bases agree with TRBD1. The CDR3 is 16 residues long. J was trimmed by 2 bases and V by 5 bases; bases with no gene match: 9. CDR1 and CDR2 from the germline V gene are SGHNT and YENEEA. DNA for the CDR3: TGTGCCAGCAGCCGATCACCCGGACAGGGGGCCTACGAGCAGTACTTC. This translates into CASSRSPGQGAYEQYF.

This clone came up once. V is TRBV9 and J is TRBJ1-3, with a tentative D call TRBD1 (5 bases). V lost 4 bases and J lost 1, with 12 bases in between. This CDR3 has 15 residues. Germline assignment: CDR1 SGDLS and CDR2 YYNGEE. CDR3 amino acids: CASSPRDLSGNTIYF. CDR3 bases: TGTGCCAGCAGCCCACGGGACCTGTCTGGAAACACCATATATTTT.

The chain uses TRBV7-9 and TRBJ2-1, with 8 bases fitting TRBD1. The V and J ends lost 2 bases and 7 bases, in that order; junction bases with no gene match: 4. The germline gives CDR1 SEHNR, CDR2 FQNEAQ (reference sequence). CDR3 length: 14 residues. CDR3 amino acids: CASSLSGQVNEQFF. The DNA for the CDR3 is TGTGCCAGCAGCTTATCGGGACAGGTTAATGAGCAGTTCTTC.

The genes are TRBV7-9 and TRBJ1-5; no reliable D call. The V gene lost 5 bases and the J gene lost 5 bases, with 13 bases spanning the gap. Germline V gene sequence: CDR1 SEHNR, CDR2 FQNEAQ (reference sequence). The CDR3 has 14 residues. The CDR3 nucleotides are TGTGCCAGCAGCCGGGGAGGGAGGGATCAGCCCCAGCATTTT. Its protein is CASSRGGRDQPQHF.

This chain links TRBV7-2 with TRBJ2-3, with D tentatively TRBD1 (6 bases). The CDR3 sequence is 14 residues long. The V gene's germline CDR1 is SGHTA and CDR2 FQGNSA. The V end was cut by 7 bases, the J end by 3 bases, with 14 bases between. DNA of the CDR3: TGTGCCAGCAAGGGGGAAGGGGCAACAGATACGCAGTATTTT. Its protein is CASKGEGATDTQYF.

The count of this clone is one. V gene TRBV4-3 combines with J gene TRBJ2-5; 7 nucleotides line up with TRBD2. From germline, CDR1 is LGHNA and CDR2 YSLEER. The CDR3 runs to 16 residues. J lost 5 bases, V lost 0 bases, and 9 bases had no gene match. The DNA of the CDR3 is TGCGCCAGCAGCCAAGATCGAGGGAGGGCGAAGGAGACCCAGTACTTC. Its translation is CASSQDRGRAKETQYF.

This clone has only one observation. In DNA, the CDR3 is TGTGCCAGTGGGGCCCCACCGGGCGAATTCTATGGCTACACCTTC. Its translation: CASGAPPGEFYGYTF. The chain recombines TRBV19 with TRBJ1-2; TRBD1 might be the D (5 bases). The CDR3 has 15 residues. Trimming stripped 8 bases from V and 4 bases from J, with 20 bases between. Germline V CDR1 and CDR2: LNHDA, SQIVND (reference sequence). Drawing the rest from reference TRBV19 and TRBJ1-2, the complete variable domain is DGGITQSPKYLFRKEGQNVTLSCEQNLNHDAMYWYRQDPGQGLRLIYYSQIVNDFQKGDIAEGYSVSREKKESFPLTVTSAQKNPTAFYLCASGAPPGEFYGYTFGSGTRLTVV.